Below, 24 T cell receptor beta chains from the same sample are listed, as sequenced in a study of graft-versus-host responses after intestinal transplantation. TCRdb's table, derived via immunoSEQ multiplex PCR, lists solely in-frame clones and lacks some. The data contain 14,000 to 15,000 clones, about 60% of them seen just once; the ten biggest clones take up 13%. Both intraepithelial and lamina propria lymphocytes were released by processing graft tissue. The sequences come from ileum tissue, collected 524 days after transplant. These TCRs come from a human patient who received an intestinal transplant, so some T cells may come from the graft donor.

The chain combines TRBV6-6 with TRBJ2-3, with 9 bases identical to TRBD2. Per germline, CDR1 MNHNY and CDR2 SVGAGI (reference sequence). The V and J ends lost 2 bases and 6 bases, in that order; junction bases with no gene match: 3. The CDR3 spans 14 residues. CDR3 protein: CASSYGGGADTQYF. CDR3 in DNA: TGTGCCAGCAGTTACGGCGGGGGGGCGGATACGCAGTATTTT.

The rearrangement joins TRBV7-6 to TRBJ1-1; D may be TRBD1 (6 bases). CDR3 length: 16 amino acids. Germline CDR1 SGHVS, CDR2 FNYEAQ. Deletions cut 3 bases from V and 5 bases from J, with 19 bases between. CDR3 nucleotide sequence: TGTGCCAGCAGCTTGAGCAGGGGCTCCAGGACGACTGAAGCTTTCTTT. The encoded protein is CASSLSRGSRTTEAFF.

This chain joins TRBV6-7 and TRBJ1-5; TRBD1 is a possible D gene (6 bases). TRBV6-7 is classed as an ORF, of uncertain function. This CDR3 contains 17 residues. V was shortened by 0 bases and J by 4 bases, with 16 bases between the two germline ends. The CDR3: CASSYSHRGGRNQPQHF. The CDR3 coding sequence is TGTGCCAGCAGTTACTCCCACCGGGGGGGGCGGAATCAGCCCCAGCATTTT.

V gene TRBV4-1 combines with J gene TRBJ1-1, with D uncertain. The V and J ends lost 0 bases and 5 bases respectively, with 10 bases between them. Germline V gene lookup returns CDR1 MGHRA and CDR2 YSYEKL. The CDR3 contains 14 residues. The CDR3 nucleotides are TGCGCCAGCAGCCAAGATGAGGGATGGACTGAAGCTTTCTTT. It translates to CASSQDEGWTEAFF.

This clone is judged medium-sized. The CDR3 loop reads CASSIDLLSASGINEQFF. The CDR3 DNA sequence: TGTGCCAGTAGTATAGATCTATTGTCGGCTAGCGGGATCAATGAGCAGTTCTTC. The rearrangement uses TRBV19 and TRBJ2-1; TRBD2 agrees at 9 bases. The V gene end was trimmed by 0 bases and the J gene end by 6 bases; junction bases not matched to a gene: 12. Germline lookup yields CDR1 LNHDA and CDR2 SQIVND (reference sequence). The CDR3 extends over 18 amino acids.

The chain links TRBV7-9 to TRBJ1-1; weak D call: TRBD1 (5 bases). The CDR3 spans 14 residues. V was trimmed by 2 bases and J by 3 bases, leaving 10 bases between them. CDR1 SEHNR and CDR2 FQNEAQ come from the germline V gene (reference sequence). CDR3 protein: CASSLQGLDTEAFF. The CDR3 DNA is TGTGCCAGCAGCTTACAGGGCTTGGACACTGAAGCTTTCTTT.

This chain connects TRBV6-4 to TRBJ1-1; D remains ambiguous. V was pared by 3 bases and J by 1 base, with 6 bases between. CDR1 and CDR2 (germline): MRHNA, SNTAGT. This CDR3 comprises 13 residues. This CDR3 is CASSESENTEAFF. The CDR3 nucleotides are TGTGCCAGCAGTGAGAGTGAGAACACTGAAGCTTTCTTT.

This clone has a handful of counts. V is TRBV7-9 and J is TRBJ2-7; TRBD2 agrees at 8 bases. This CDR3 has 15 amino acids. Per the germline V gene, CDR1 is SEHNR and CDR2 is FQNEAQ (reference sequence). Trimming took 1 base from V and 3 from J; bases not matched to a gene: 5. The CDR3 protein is CASSLVSGVHYEQYF. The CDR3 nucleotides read TGTGCCAGCAGCTTAGTTAGCGGGGTCCACTACGAGCAGTACTTC.

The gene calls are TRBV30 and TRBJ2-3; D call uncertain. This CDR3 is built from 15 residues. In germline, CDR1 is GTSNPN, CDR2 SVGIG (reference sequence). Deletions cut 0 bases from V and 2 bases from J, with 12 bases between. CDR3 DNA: TGTGCCTGGAGTGTAGGTGGGCTCTCCACAGATACGCAGTATTTT. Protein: CAWSVGGLSTDTQYF. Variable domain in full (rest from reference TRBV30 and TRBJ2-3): SQTIHQWPATLVQPVGSPLSLECTVEGTSNPNLYWYRQAAGRGLQLLFYSVGIGQISSEVPQNLSASRPQDRQFILSSKKLLLSDSGFYLCAWSVGGLSTDTQYFGPGTRLTVL.

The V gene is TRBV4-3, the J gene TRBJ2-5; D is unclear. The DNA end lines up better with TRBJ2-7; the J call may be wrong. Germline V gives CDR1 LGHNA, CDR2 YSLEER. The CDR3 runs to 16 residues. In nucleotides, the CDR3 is TGCGCCAGCAGCCAAGGCCGGCAGGCCACCTTTGGCGAGCAGTACTTC. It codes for CASSQGRQATFGEQYF.

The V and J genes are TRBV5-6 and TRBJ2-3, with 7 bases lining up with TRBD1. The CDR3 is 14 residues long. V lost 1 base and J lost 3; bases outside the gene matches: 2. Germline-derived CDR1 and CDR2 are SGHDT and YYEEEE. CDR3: CASSLTGETDTQYF. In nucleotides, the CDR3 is TGTGCCAGCAGCTTGACAGGGGAAACAGATACGCAGTATTTT.

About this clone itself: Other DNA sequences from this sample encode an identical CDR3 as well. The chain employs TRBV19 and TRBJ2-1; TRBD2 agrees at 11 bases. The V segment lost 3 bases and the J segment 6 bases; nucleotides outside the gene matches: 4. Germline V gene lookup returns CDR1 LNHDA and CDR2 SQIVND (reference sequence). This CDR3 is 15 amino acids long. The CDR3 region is CASSIGLAGGNEQFF. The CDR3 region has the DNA TGTGCCAGTAGTATCGGTCTAGCGGGGGGCAATGAGCAGTTCTTC.

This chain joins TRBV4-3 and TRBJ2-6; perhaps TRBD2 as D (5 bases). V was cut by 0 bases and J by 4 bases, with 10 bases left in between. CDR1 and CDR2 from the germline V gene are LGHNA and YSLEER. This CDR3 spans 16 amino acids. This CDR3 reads CASSQERETGANVLTF. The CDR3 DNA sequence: TGCGCCAGCAGCCAAGAAAGGGAGACCGGGGCCAACGTCCTGACTTTC.

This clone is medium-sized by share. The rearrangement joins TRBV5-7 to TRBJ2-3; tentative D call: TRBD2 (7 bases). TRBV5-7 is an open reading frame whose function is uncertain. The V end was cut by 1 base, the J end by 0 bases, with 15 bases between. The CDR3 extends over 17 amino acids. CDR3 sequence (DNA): TGTGCCAGCAGCTTGCATGTTGGGGGGGGCAGCACAGATACGCAGTATTTT. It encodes CASSLHVGGGSTDTQYF.

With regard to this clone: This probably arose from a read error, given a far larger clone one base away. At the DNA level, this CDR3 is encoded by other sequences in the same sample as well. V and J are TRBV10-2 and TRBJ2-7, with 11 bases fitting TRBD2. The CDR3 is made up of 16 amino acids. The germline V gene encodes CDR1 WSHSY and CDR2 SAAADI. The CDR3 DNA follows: TGCGCCATCAGTGAGTCGGTCCCACTAGCGGGGGACGAGCAGTACTTC. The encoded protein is CAISESVPLAGDEQYF.

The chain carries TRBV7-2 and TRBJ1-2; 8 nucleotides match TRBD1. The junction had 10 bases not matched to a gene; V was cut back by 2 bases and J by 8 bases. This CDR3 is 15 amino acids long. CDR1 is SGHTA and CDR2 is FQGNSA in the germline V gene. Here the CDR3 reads CASSLLGPGQAGYTF. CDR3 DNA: TGTGCCAGCAGCTTATTGGGTCCGGGACAGGCAGGCTACACCTTC.

In DNA, the CDR3 is TGTGCCAGCAGCCCACCCCTCCTCACTAGCGGGGGTCCCTACGAGCAGTACTTC. Translated: CASSPPLLTSGGPYEQYF. The V and J genes are TRBV27 and TRBJ2-7; 11 bases match TRBD2. The CDR3 runs to 18 residues. The ends lost 6 bases at V and 2 bases at J; junction bases unmatched: 15. Per germline, CDR1 MNHEY and CDR2 SMNVEV (reference sequence).

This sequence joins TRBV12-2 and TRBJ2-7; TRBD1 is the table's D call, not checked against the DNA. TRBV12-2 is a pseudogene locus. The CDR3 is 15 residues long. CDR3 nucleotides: TGTGCAAGTCGCTTAGATACAGGGGTATCCTACGAGCAGTACTTC. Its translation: CASRLDTGVSYEQYF.

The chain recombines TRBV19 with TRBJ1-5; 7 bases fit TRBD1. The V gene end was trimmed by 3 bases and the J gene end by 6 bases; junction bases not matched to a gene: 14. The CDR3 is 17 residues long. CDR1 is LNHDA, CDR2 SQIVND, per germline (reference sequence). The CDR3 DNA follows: TGTGCCAGTAGTATTCGGGCAGGGGGATTTTCCGGTCAGCCCCAGCATTTT. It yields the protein CASSIRAGGFSGQPQHF.

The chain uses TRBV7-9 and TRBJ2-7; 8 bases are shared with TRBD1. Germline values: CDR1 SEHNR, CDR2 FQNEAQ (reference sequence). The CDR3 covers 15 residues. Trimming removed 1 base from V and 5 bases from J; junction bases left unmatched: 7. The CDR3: CASSLDLGTGNEQYF. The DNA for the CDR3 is TGTGCCAGCAGCTTAGATTTAGGGACAGGAAACGAGCAGTACTTC.

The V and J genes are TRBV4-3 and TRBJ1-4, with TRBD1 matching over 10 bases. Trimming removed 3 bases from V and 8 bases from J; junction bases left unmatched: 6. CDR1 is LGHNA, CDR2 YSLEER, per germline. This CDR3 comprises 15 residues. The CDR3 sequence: CASSQGTGVGEKLFF. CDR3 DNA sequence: TGCGCCAGCAGCCAGGGGACAGGGGTAGGAGAAAAACTGTTTTTT.

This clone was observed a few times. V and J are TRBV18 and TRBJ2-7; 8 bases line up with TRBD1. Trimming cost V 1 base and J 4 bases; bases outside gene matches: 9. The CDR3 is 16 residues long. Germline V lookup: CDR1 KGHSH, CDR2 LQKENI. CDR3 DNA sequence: TGTGCCAGCTCACCACGTCCCCCCAGGGGGCAGTACGAGCAGTACTTC. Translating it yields CASSPRPPRGQYEQYF. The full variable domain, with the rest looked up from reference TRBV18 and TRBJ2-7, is NAGVMQNPRHLVRRRGQEARLRCSPMKGHSHVYWYRQLPEEGLKFMVYLQKENIIDESGMPKERFSAEFPKEGPSILRIQQVVRGDSAAYFCASSPRPPRGQYEQYFGPGTRLTVT.

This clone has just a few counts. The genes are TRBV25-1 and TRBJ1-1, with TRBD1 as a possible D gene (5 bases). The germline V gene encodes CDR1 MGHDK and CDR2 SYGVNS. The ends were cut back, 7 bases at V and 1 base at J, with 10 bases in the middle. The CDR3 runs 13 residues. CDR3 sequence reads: CASMFQGNTEAFF. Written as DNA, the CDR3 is TGTGCCAGCATGTTTCAGGGGAACACTGAAGCTTTCTTT.

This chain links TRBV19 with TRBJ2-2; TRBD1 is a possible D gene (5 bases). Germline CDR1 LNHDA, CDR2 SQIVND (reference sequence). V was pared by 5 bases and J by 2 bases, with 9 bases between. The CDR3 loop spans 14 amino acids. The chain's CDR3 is CASSFDRNTGELFF. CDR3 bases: TGTGCCAGTAGTTTCGACAGAAACACCGGGGAGCTGTTTTTT.